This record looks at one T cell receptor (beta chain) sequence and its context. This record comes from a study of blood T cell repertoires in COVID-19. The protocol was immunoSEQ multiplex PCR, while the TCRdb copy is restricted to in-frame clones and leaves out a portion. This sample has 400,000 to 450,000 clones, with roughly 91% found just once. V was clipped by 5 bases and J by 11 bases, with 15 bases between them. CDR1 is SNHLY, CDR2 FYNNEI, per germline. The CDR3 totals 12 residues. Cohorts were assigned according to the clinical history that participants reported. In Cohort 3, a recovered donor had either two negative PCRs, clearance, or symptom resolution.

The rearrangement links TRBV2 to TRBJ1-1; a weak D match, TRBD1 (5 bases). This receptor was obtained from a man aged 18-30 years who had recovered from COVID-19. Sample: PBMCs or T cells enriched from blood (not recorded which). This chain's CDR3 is CASSLDSLDAFF. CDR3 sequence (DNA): TGTGCCAGCAGTTTAGACAGTCTAGACGCTTTCTTT.